The T cell receptor (beta chain) under discussion was sequenced for a study of blood T cell repertoires in COVID-19. On the study more broadly: Sites across the United States, Italy and Spain contributed samples from acute and convalescent COVID-19. T cells, B-cell-depleted T cells, or PBMCs supplied cDNA or gDNA.

Germline CDR1 reads SGHDT; CDR2 reads YYEEEE. This CDR3 region has 15 residues. The V end lost 6 bases, the J end lost 0 bases, and 10 bases lay between the germline ends. Only in-frame clones appear in the TCRdb table, and some are missing; sequencing was by immunoSEQ multiplex PCR. The data contain about 70,000 clones, about four fifths of them singletons. The rearrangement uses TRBV5-6 and TRBJ2-6; D is possibly TRBD1 (5 bases). The receptor comes from a woman aged 55-70 years with acute or convalescent COVID-19. Sequencing input: peripheral blood. The CDR3 sequence: CASTVGASGANVLTF. CDR3 bases: TGTGCCAGCACCGTAGGGGCCTCTGGGGCCAACGTCCTGACTTTC.